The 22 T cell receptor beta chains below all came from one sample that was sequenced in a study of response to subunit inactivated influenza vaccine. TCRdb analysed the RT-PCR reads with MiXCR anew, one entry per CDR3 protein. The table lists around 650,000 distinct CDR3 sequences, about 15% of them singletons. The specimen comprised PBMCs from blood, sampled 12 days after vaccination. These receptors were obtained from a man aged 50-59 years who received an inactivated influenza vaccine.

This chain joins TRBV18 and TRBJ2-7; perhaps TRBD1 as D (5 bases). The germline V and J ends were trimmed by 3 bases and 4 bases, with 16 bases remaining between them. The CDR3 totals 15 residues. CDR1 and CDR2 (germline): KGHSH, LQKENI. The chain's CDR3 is CASSPRPGSGYEQYF. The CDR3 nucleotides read TGTGCCAGCTCACCCCGTCCAGGGTCAGGGTACGAGCAGTACTTC.

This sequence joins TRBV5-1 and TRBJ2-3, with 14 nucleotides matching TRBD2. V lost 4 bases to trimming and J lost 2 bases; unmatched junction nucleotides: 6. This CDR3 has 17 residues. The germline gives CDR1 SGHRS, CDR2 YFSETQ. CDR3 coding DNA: TGCGCCAGCAGCATGTGGACTAGCGGGGGGAACACAGATACGCAGTATTTT. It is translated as CASSMWTSGGNTDTQYF.

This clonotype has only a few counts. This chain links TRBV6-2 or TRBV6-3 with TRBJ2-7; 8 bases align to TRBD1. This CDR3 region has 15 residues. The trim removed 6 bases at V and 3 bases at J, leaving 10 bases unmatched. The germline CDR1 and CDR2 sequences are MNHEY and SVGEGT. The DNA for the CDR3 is TGTGCCAGCAGACCAGGACAGGGATCTCTCTACGAGCAGTACTTC. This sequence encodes CASRPGQGSLYEQYF.

The CDR3 coding sequence is TGTGCCAGCAGCTTATCAATAGCAGGGGTAAATGAGCAGTTCTTC. Protein product: CASSLSIAGVNEQFF. The chain carries TRBV7-6 and TRBJ2-1; perhaps TRBD1 as D (6 bases). Germline V lookup: CDR1 SGHVS, CDR2 FNYEAQ. The CDR3 extends over 15 amino acids. The germline V and J ends were trimmed by 2 bases and 7 bases, with 15 bases remaining between them. Complete variable domain (other parts from reference TRBV7-6 and TRBJ2-1): GAGVSQSPRYKVTKRGQDVALRCDPISGHVSLYWYRQALGQGPEFLTYFNYEAQQDKSGLPNDRFSAERPEGSISTLTIQRTEQRDSAMYRCASSLSIAGVNEQFFGPGTRLTVL.

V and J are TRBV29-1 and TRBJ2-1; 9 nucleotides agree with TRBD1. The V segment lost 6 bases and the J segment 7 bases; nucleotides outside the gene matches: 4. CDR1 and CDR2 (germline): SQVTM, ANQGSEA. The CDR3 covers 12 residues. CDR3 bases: TGCAGCGTGGCGGGACAGGGAAATGAGCAGTTCTTC. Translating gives CSVAGQGNEQFF.

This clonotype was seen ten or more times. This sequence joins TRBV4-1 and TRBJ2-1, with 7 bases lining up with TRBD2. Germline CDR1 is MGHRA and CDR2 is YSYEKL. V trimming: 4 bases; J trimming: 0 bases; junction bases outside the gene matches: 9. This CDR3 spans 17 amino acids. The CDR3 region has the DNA TGCGCCAGCAGCCCGGAGGGGCGGGGGTACTCCTACAATGAGCAGTTCTTC. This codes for CASSPEGRGYSYNEQFF.

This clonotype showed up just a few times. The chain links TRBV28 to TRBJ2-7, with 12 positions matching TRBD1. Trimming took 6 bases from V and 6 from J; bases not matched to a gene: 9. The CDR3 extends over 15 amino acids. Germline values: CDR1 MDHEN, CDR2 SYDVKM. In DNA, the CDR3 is TGTGCCAGCAGCCCAGGGGGACAGGGGGCTGGCGAGCAGTACTTC. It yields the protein CASSPGGQGAGEQYF.

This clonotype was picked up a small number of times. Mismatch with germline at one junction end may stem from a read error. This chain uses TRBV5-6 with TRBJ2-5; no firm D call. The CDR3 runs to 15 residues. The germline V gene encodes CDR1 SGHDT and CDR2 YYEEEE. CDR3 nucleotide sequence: TGTGCCAGCAGCTTCTTAACTATAGACCAAGCGACCCAGTACTTC. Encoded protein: CASSFLTIDQATQYF.

The CDR3 loop is CASSHRTGGRTDTQYF. The CDR3 DNA reads TGTGCCAGCAGCCATAGGACAGGGGGACGCACAGATACGCAGTATTTT. The chain recombines TRBV28 with TRBJ2-3; TRBD1 aligns across 10 bases. After removal of 6 bases from V and 1 base from J, the junction contained 7 bases not matched to a gene. Germline lookup yields CDR1 MDHEN and CDR2 SYDVKM. The CDR3 is 16 residues long.

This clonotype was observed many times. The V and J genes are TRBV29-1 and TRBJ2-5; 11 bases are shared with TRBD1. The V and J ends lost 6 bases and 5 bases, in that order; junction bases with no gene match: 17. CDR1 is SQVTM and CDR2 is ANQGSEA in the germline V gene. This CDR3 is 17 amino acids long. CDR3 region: CSVSGTGGSYTKETQYF. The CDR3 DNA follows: TGCAGCGTCTCCGGGACAGGGGGAAGCTATACGAAGGAGACCCAGTACTTC.

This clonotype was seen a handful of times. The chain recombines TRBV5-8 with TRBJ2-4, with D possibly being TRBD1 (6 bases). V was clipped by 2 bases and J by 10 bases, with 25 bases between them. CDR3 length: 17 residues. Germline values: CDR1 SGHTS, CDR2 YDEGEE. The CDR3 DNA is TGTGCCAGCAGCTTTGGTTTACGACTGTCAGGGGCCGAAATTCAGTACTTC. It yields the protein CASSFGLRLSGAEIQYF.

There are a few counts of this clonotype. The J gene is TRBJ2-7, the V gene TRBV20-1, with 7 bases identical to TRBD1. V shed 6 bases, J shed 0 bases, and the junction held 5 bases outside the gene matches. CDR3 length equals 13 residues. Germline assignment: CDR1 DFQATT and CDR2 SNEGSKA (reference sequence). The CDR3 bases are TGCAGTGCCCAGGACAGGCCCTCCTACGAGCAGTACTTC. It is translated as CSAQDRPSYEQYF.

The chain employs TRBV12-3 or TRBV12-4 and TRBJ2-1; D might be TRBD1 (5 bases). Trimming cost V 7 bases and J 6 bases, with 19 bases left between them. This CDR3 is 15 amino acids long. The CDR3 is CASTLSAGNSNEQFF. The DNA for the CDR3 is TGTGCCAGCACACTCTCGGCAGGGAATTCCAATGAGCAGTTCTTC.

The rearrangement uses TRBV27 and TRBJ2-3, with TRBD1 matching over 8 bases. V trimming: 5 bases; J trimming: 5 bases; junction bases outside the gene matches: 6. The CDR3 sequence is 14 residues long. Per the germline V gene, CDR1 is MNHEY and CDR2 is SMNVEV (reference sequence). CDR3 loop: CASSTLTGEDTQYF. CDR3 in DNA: TGTGCCAGCAGTACCTTGACAGGGGAAGATACGCAGTATTTT.

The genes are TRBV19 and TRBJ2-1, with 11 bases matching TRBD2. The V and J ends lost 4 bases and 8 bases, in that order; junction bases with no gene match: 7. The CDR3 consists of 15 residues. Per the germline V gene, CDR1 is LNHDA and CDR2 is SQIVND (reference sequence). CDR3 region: CASSTIAGGPDEQFF. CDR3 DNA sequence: TGTGCCAGTAGTACAATAGCGGGAGGGCCTGATGAGCAGTTCTTC.

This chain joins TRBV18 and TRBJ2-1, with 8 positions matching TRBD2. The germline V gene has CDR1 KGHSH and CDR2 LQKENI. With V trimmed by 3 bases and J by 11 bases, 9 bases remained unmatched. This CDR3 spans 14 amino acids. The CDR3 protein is CASSPVAGSEKQFF. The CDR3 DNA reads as TGTGCCAGCTCACCCGTAGCGGGGTCCGAAAAGCAGTTCTTC.

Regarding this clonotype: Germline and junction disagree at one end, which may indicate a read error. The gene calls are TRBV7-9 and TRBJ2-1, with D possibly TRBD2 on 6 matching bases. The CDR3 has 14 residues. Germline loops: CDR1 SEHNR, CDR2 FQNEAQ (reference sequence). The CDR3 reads CASSGGTDYSEQFF. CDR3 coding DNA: TGTGCCAGCAGCGGAGGGACGGATTACAGTGAGCAGTTCTTC.

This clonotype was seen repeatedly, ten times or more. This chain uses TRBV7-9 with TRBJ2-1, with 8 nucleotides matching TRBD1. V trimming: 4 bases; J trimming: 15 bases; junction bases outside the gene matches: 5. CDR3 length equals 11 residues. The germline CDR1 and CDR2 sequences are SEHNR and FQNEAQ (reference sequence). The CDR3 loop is CASSSSGGPFF. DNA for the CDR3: TGTGCCAGCAGCTCCTCAGGGGGCCCGTTCTTC.

CDR3 sequence: CASSEFGQGSYNEQFF. CDR3 sequence (DNA): TGTGCCAGCAGTGAATTCGGACAGGGGTCCTACAATGAGCAGTTCTTC. The chain is built from TRBV2 and TRBJ2-1, with 9 bases lining up with TRBD1. CDR3 length equals 16 residues. Germline values: CDR1 SNHLY, CDR2 FYNNEI. J lost 1 base, V lost 2 bases, and 3 bases had no gene match.

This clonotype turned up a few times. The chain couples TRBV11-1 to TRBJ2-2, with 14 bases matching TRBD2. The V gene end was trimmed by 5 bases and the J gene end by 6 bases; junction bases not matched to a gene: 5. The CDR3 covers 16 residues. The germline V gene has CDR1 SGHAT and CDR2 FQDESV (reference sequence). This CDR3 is CASSEPGLAGAGELFF. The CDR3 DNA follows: TGTGCCAGCAGCGAGCCGGGACTAGCGGGAGCCGGGGAGCTGTTTTTT.

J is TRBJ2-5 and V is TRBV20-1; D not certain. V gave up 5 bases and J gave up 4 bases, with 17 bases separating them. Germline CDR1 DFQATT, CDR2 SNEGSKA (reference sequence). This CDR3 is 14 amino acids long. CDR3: CSAPPSAGRETQYF. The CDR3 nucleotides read TGCAGTGCTCCCCCCTCCGCCGGTCGAGAGACCCAGTACTTC.

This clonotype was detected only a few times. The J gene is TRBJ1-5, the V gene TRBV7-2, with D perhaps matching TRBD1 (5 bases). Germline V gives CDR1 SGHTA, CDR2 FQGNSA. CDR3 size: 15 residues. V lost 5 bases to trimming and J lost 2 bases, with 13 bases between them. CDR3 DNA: TGTGCCAGCAGCCGGGGGTCCGCCGGCAATCAGCCCCAGCATTTT. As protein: CASSRGSAGNQPQHF.